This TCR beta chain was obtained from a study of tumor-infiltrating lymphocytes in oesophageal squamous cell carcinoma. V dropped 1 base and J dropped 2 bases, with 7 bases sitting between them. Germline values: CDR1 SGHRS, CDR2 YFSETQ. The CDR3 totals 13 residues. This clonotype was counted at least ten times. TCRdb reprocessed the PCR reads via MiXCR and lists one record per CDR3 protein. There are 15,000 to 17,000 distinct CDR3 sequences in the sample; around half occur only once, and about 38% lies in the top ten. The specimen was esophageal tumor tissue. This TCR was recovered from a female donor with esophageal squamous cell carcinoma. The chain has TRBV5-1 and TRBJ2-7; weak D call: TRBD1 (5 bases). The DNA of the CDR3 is TGCGCCAGCAGCTTGCAGGGCGCCTACGAGCAGTACTTC. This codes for CASSLQGAYEQYF.